This note documents a single T cell receptor (beta chain) sequence. From germline, CDR1 is KGHSH and CDR2 LQKENI. V shed 2 bases and J shed 2 bases, with 10 bases lying between them. There are 15 residues in the CDR3. This specimen comes from a study of blood T cell repertoires in COVID-19. Whole-study context: Whether acute or convalescent, the COVID-19 samples came from the United States, Italy and Spain. Sources were T cells, B-cell-depleted T cells, or PBMCs; the material itself was cDNA or gDNA.

Per the original data handling: The assay estimated nucleated cells by amplifying reference gene primers. Measured with immunoSEQ multiplex PCR; TCRdb has only the in-frame clones, and not every one. V and J calls and clone size are those listed in that table; D and trimming were worked out from the DNA. This table has approximately 70,000 clones, roughly 85% appearing once. The rearrangement joins TRBV18 to TRBJ2-1; no clear D gene. This TCR was sampled from a woman of 80 years or more with active or convalescent COVID-19. Sequenced sample: peripheral blood. CDR3 residues: CASSPENLAYNEQFF. Written as DNA, the CDR3 is TGTGCCAGCTCACCAGAGAACCTAGCCTACAATGAGCAGTTCTTC.